These 31 T cell receptor beta chains originate from one sample sequenced in a study of T cell repertoires in cytomegalovirus infection. MiXCR was run by TCRdb on the reads, yielding one entry per CDR3 protein. The sample comprises fewer than 300,000 distinct CDR3 sequences, more than 20% of which are singletons, and about 15% rests with the top ten. The source material was PBMCs. All receptors derive from a human donor in good health (CMV status not recorded). Some clones in this sample may be carry-over from other donors' samples.

The V call is TRBV4-1, the J call TRBJ2-2; D unresolved. Trimming left V 1 base short and J 2 bases short, with 5 bases between. The germline V gene has CDR1 MGHRA and CDR2 YSYEKL. The CDR3 covers 14 residues. The CDR3 reads CASSQAPNTGELFF. The DNA for the CDR3 is TGCGCCAGCAGCCAAGCCCCCAACACCGGGGAGCTGTTTTTT.

The J gene is TRBJ1-2, the V gene TRBV28; the match to TRBD1 covers 10 bases. J lost 1 base, V lost 9 bases, and 2 bases had no gene match. The CDR3 contains 13 residues. Germline V gives CDR1 MDHEN, CDR2 SYDVKM. The CDR3 region has the DNA TGTGCCAGTGGACAGGGGGGTAACTATGGCTACACCTTC. Its protein is CASGQGGNYGYTF.

This clonotype was detected only a few times. The chain uses TRBV6-6 and TRBJ2-5; 10 nucleotides match TRBD1. The germline gives CDR1 MNHNY, CDR2 SVGAGI (reference sequence). After removal of 5 bases from V and 4 bases from J, the junction contained 7 bases not matched to a gene. CDR3 length: 15 residues. The CDR3 DNA reads TGTGCCAGCAGTAGATGGACAGGGGGGCGAGAGACCCAGTACTTC. It codes for CASSRWTGGRETQYF.

This clonotype is a singleton in its sample. This chain connects TRBV15 to TRBJ2-7; D may be TRBD2 (5 bases). This CDR3 is built from 12 residues. Germline V gives CDR1 LNHNV, CDR2 YYDKDF (reference sequence). V lost 0 bases to trimming and J lost 12 bases, with 12 bases between them. CDR3 protein: CATSREGRRGYF. CDR3 in DNA: TGTGCCACCAGCAGAGAGGGTAGACGGGGGTACTTC.

The gene calls are TRBV20-1 and TRBJ2-7; D is uncertain. Germline values: CDR1 DFQATT, CDR2 SNEGSKA (reference sequence). The ends were cut back, 6 bases at V and 7 bases at J, with 10 bases in the middle. This CDR3 region has 10 residues. CDR3 nucleotides: TGCAGTGCCTGGGAAGGAGAGCAGTACTTC. Protein product: CSAWEGEQYF.

This clonotype was found many times. The V and J genes are TRBV7-2 and TRBJ2-7, with a tentative D call TRBD2 (6 bases). V dropped 4 bases and J dropped 3 bases, with 7 bases sitting between them. CDR3 length equals 12 residues. Looked up from germline, CDR1 is SGHTA and CDR2 is FQGNSA. The CDR3: CASSYSGYEQYF. The CDR3 DNA reads as TGTGCCAGCAGCTATAGCGGCTACGAGCAGTACTTC. The variable domain in full, completed from reference TRBV7-2 and TRBJ2-7, reads GAGVSQSPSNKVTEKGKDVELRCDPISGHTALYWYRQSLGQGLEFLIYFQGNSAPDKSGLPSDRFSAERTGGSVSTLTIQRTQQEDSAVYLCASSYSGYEQYFGPGTRLTVT.

This clonotype was found many times. The chain links TRBV7-2 to TRBJ2-7, with D unclear. Germline CDR1 and CDR2: SGHTA and FQGNSA. Between the trimmed V and J ends, which lost 1 base and 0 bases, there was a span of 7 bases. This CDR3 is built from 14 residues. Written as DNA, the CDR3 is TGTGCCAGCAGCTTAGAGGGAAACTCCTACGAGCAGTACTTC. Its protein is CASSLEGNSYEQYF.

The rearrangement joins TRBV18 to TRBJ2-3; D possibly corresponds to TRBD2 (6 bases). V was trimmed by 3 bases and J by 1 base, leaving 14 bases between them. The CDR3 is made up of 16 amino acids. Germline V gives CDR1 KGHSH, CDR2 LQKENI. In nucleotides, the CDR3 is TGTGCCAGCTCACCCCGGGGAGGACGCGGCACAGATACGCAGTATTTT. Its translation is CASSPRGGRGTDTQYF. Complete variable domain (other parts from reference TRBV18 and TRBJ2-3): NAGVMQNPRHLVRRRGQEARLRCSPMKGHSHVYWYRQLPEEGLKFMVYLQKENIIDESGMPKERFSAEFPKEGPSILRIQQVVRGDSAAYFCASSPRGGRGTDTQYFGPGTRLTVL.

This clonotype was recorded many times. V usage is TRBV7-8 and J usage is TRBJ2-2, with no clear D. V was trimmed by 4 bases and J by 1 base, leaving 7 bases between them. Germline loops: CDR1 SGHVS, CDR2 FQNEAQ. The CDR3 covers 14 residues. Here the CDR3 reads CASSSSRNTGELFF. The CDR3 DNA sequence: TGTGCCAGCAGCTCCAGTCGGAACACCGGGGAGCTGTTTTTT. The full variable domain, completed using reference TRBV7-8 and TRBJ2-2, is GAGVSQSPRYKVAKRGQDVALRCDPISGHVSLFWYQQALGQGPEFLTYFQNEAQLDKSGLPSDRFFAERPEGSVSTLKIQRTQQEDSAVYLCASSSSRNTGELFFGEGSRLTVL.

This clonotype has a handful of counts. The chain couples TRBV19 to TRBJ2-2; unclear D gene. Germline-derived CDR1 and CDR2 are LNHDA and SQIVND (reference sequence). The CDR3 is 15 amino acids. The germline V and J ends were trimmed by 3 bases and 0 bases, with 8 bases remaining between them. The CDR3 region is CASSIQRTNTGELFF. The CDR3, as DNA: TGTGCCAGTAGTATCCAGAGAACGAACACCGGGGAGCTGTTTTTT.

This clonotype is a singleton in its sample. This sequence joins TRBV12-3 or TRBV12-4 and TRBJ1-1; D remains unclear. CDR3 length: 13 residues. The V and J ends lost 5 bases and 6 bases respectively, with 13 bases between them. CDR3 nucleotide sequence: TGTGCCAGCAGTCCCTCTTCTTCGTCTGAAGCTTTCTTT. Protein: CASSPSSSSEAFF.

This clonotype was counted ten times or more. CDR3 sequence reads: CASTSFGGYTF. The CDR3 DNA reads TGTGCCAGCACCTCCTTTGGGGGCTACACCTTC. The chain links TRBV25-1 to TRBJ1-2; no clear D gene. There are 11 residues in the CDR3. Germline values: CDR1 MGHDK, CDR2 SYGVNS. V shed 7 bases and J shed 8 bases, with 11 bases lying between them.

There are a few counts of this clonotype. The chain recombines TRBV7-2 with TRBJ2-1; D is undetermined. Trimming took off 5 bases at V and 7 bases at J, with 15 bases between the two ends. Per germline, CDR1 SGHTA and CDR2 FQGNSA. This CDR3 comprises 14 residues. CDR3 in DNA: TGTGCCAGCAGCCCCAGTTTGGGTAGGAATGAGCAGTTCTTC. Its translation is CASSPSLGRNEQFF.

This clonotype was recorded at least ten times. The chain uses TRBV7-2 and TRBJ1-1; D gene ambiguous. Per the germline V gene, CDR1 is SGHTA and CDR2 is FQGNSA. Trimming removed 4 bases at V and 5 bases at J, with 17 bases between. The CDR3 spans 15 residues. As DNA, the CDR3 is TGTGCCAGCAGCTCATCCTCCAACCTGGGAACTGAAGCTTTCTTT. Protein: CASSSSSNLGTEAFF. The full variable domain, rest sourced from reference TRBV7-2 and TRBJ1-1, is GAGVSQSPSNKVTEKGKDVELRCDPISGHTALYWYRQSLGQGLEFLIYFQGNSAPDKSGLPSDRFSAERTGGSVSTLTIQRTQQEDSAVYLCASSSSSNLGTEAFFGQGTRLTVV.

J is TRBJ1-6 and V is TRBV5-1; D remains ambiguous. The CDR3 length is 13 residues. Deletions cut 4 bases from V and 4 bases from J, with 6 bases between. CDR1 is SGHRS, CDR2 YFSETQ, per germline. The CDR3 DNA is TGCGCCAGCAGCAACACTTATAATTCACCCCTCCACTTT. It specifies CASSNTYNSPLHF.

This clonotype was detected once. The V gene is TRBV5-1, the J gene TRBJ2-6; no definite D call. V was pared by 7 bases and J by 2 bases, with 10 bases between. Germline V gene lookup returns CDR1 SGHRS and CDR2 YFSETQ. The CDR3 is made up of 14 amino acids. Here the CDR3 reads CASDAGTGANVLTF. The CDR3 coding sequence is TGCGCCAGCGACGCAGGAACTGGGGCCAACGTCCTGACTTTC.

The rearrangement joins TRBV29-1 to TRBJ2-1, with D possibly TRBD2 on 5 matching bases. The V end was cut by 7 bases, the J end by 0 bases, with 13 bases between. This CDR3 region has 14 residues. Germline values: CDR1 SQVTM, CDR2 ANQGSEA. The CDR3 DNA sequence: TGCAGCGCCCAGAGCCGGGGCTCCTACAATGAGCAGTTCTTC. Amino acids: CSAQSRGSYNEQFF.

This clonotype showed up just a few times. The V and J genes are TRBV6-5 and TRBJ2-7; 11 bases align to TRBD2. There are 15 residues in the CDR3. Germline loops: CDR1 MNHEY, CDR2 SVGAGI. V shed 5 bases and J 2 bases; nucleotides not matched to a gene: 5. CDR3 loop: CASSLTSGGTYEQYF. Here the CDR3 DNA reads TGTGCCAGCAGTCTAACTAGCGGGGGAACCTACGAGCAGTACTTC.

This clonotype occurred a few times. CDR3 DNA: TGTGCCAGCAGTGGGACTAGCGGGACTAGCACAGATACGCAGTATTTT. Protein: CASSGTSGTSTDTQYF. This chain uses TRBV6-1 with TRBJ2-3; 12 bases are shared with TRBD2. The V gene end was trimmed by 4 bases and the J gene end by 0 bases; junction bases not matched to a gene: 2. Germline V gene data show CDR1 as MNHNS and CDR2 as SASEGT. This CDR3 comprises 16 residues.

This chain joins TRBV4-2 and TRBJ1-1, with 10 nucleotides matching TRBD1. V was clipped by 1 base and J by 4 bases; unmatched bases: 3. There are 15 residues in the CDR3. The V gene's germline CDR1 is LGHNA and CDR2 YNFKEQ. CDR3: CASSQGDRGGTEAFF. As DNA, the CDR3 is TGTGCCAGCAGCCAAGGGGACAGGGGTGGCACTGAAGCTTTCTTT.

Many counts were recorded for this clonotype. The rearrangement joins TRBV7-2 to TRBJ1-4; D ambiguous. The CDR3 runs 14 residues. The ends were cut back, 2 bases at V and 7 bases at J, with 11 bases in the middle. Looked up from germline, CDR1 is SGHTA and CDR2 is FQGNSA. The CDR3 reads CASSLTVWTEKLFF. CDR3 in DNA: TGTGCCAGCAGCTTAACGGTCTGGACTGAAAAACTGTTTTTT.

Only a few counts were recorded for this clonotype. The chain employs TRBV7-6 and TRBJ2-1; D is ambiguous. The length of the CDR3 is 10 residues. V was trimmed by 2 bases and J by 15 bases, leaving 8 bases between them. Germline V gives CDR1 SGHVS, CDR2 FNYEAQ. The CDR3 reads CASSLIPLFF. The DNA of the CDR3 is TGTGCCAGCAGCTTAATTCCCTTGTTCTTC.

As to this clonotype: Mismatch with germline at one junction end may stem from a read error. The genes are TRBV13 and TRBJ2-5; D uncertain. CDR3 length: 13 residues. Per the germline V gene, CDR1 is PRHDT and CDR2 is FYEKMQ (reference sequence). The CDR3 bases are TGCGCCAGCAGCTTGTATGTCGGAGAGACCCAGTACTTC. Encoded protein: CASSLYVGETQYF.

This clonotype showed up many times. The chain combines TRBV28 with TRBJ2-7; the match to TRBD1 covers 8 bases. J gave up 2 bases and V 3 bases, and 9 bases lay outside the gene matches. Germline V gene data show CDR1 as MDHEN and CDR2 as SYDVKM. The CDR3 covers 16 residues. DNA of the CDR3: TGTGCCAGCAGTTTGGACGGAGGACAGGGAACCTACGAGCAGTACTTC. Its protein product is CASSLDGGQGTYEQYF. Full variable domain (remainder filled in from reference TRBV28 and TRBJ2-7): DVKVTQSSRYLVKRTGEKVFLECVQDMDHENMFWYRQDPGLGLRLIYFSYDVKMKEKGDIPEGYSVSREKKERFSLILESASTNQTSMYLCASSLDGGQGTYEQYFGPGTRLTVT.

The rearrangement joins TRBV24-1 to TRBJ2-3, with 8 positions matching TRBD2. The CDR3 spans 16 residues. The ends lost 4 bases at V and 0 bases at J; junction bases unmatched: 5. Germline-derived CDR1 and CDR2 are KGHDR and SFDVKD. This CDR3 is CATSEPSGPSTDTQYF. Written as DNA, the CDR3 is TGTGCCACCAGTGAACCTAGCGGGCCTAGCACAGATACGCAGTATTTT.

There are a few counts of this clonotype. The J gene is TRBJ2-7, the V gene TRBV28; TRBD1 matches 8 bases. This CDR3 is 14 amino acids long. Germline values: CDR1 MDHEN, CDR2 SYDVKM. Losses at the gene ends were 3 bases for V and 3 bases for J; bases not matched to a gene: 4. This CDR3 reads CASSFGDRNYEQYF. Here the CDR3 DNA reads TGTGCCAGCAGTTTCGGGGACAGGAACTACGAGCAGTACTTC.

The V gene is TRBV20-1, the J gene TRBJ1-4, with D maybe TRBD1 (5 bases). CDR1 and CDR2 (germline): DFQATT, SNEGSKA (reference sequence). CDR3 length equals 13 residues. V dropped 4 bases and J dropped 4 bases, with 10 bases sitting between them. The CDR3 region has the DNA TGCAGTGCTACCCACGACAGTAATGAAAAACTGTTTTTT. This sequence encodes CSATHDSNEKLFF.

In this sample, this clonotype turned up many times. V usage is TRBV6-2 or TRBV6-3 and J usage is TRBJ1-6; the match to TRBD1 covers 9 bases. Trimming cost V 5 bases and J 10 bases; bases outside gene matches: 9. CDR1 MNHEY and CDR2 SVGEGT come from the germline V gene. The CDR3 is 15 residues long. This chain's CDR3 is CASSDRTGAGSPLHF. DNA of the CDR3: TGTGCCAGCAGTGACCGGACAGGGGCAGGCTCACCCCTCCACTTT.

This clonotype turned up a few times. The rearrangement links TRBV28 to TRBJ2-7; D possibly corresponds to TRBD2 (5 bases). There are 15 residues in the CDR3. Deletions cut 5 bases from V and 0 bases from J, with 14 bases between. CDR1 is MDHEN and CDR2 is SYDVKM in the germline V gene. The CDR3, as DNA: TGTGCCAGCAGTGGGAGCGCTTCAAGCTCCTACGAGCAGTACTTC. Its protein is CASSGSASSSYEQYF.

The chain couples TRBV20-1 to TRBJ2-3; D is uncertain. Germline V lookup: CDR1 DFQATT, CDR2 SNEGSKA (reference sequence). The germline V and J ends were trimmed by 0 bases and 9 bases, with 13 bases remaining between them. This CDR3 has 13 amino acids. CDR3 in amino acids: CSARDWDPGTQYF. The CDR3 DNA sequence: TGCAGTGCTAGAGATTGGGATCCCGGGACGCAGTATTTT.

Many counts were recorded for this clonotype. This sequence joins TRBV7-2 and TRBJ2-4; D remains ambiguous. The CDR3 is made up of 14 amino acids. V lost 5 bases and J 9 bases, leaving 17 bases between the germline ends. Per germline, CDR1 SGHTA and CDR2 FQGNSA. The CDR3 is CASSAAPAKAIQYF. CDR3 coding DNA: TGTGCCAGCAGCGCCGCCCCAGCCAAGGCCATTCAGTACTTC.